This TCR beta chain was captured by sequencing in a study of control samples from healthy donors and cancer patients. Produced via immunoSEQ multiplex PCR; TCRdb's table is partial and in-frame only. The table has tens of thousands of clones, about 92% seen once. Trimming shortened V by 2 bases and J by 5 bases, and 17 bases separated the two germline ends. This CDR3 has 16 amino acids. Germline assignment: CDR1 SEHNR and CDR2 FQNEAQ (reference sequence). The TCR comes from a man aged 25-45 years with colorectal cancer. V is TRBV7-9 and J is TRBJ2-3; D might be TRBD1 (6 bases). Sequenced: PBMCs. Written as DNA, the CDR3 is TGTGCCAGCAGCTTAAGAGAAGGGGGTAAAGTAGATACGCAGTATTTT. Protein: CASSLREGGKVDTQYF.